The clone carrying this TCR beta chain appeared a few times. This record comes from a study of blood T cells in healthy people across ages. CDR1 is DFQATT and CDR2 is SNEGSKA in the germline V gene (reference sequence). After removal of 4 bases from V and 0 bases from J, the junction contained 11 bases not matched to a gene. The CDR3 spans 19 residues. With a J-beta primer mix and a sample-barcoded 5' primer, a second PCR ran about 7 to 12 cycles. TCRdb redid the calling of the 5' RACE reads with MiXCR, one entry per CDR3 protein. Of roughly 2 million distinct CDR3 sequences in the sample, roughly 49% were seen once.

J is TRBJ2-1 and V is TRBV20-1; 14 bases map to TRBD2. The material sequenced was blood. This sequence was found in a woman aged 40 to 50 in good health. The chain's CDR3 is CSANQGLAGAESSYNEQFF. CDR3 bases: TGCAGTGCTAACCAGGGACTAGCGGGGGCCGAGAGCTCCTACAATGAGCAGTTCTTC.